The present T cell receptor (beta chain) was sequenced within a study of tumor-infiltrating lymphocytes in localized non-small cell lung cancer. Study-wide findings and caveats: T-cell fraction did not differ between immunotypes IM1 and IM2.

The method was immunoSEQ multiplex PCR; TCRdb's version includes in-frame clones alone and lacks a portion of them. The sample carries about 7,600 clones, 70% to 80% recorded once. Regarding this clone: Its specificity is unknown.

This CDR3 spans 14 amino acids. CDR1 and CDR2 (germline): LGHNA, YSLEER. The germline V and J ends were trimmed by 1 base and 7 bases, with 11 bases remaining between them. The receptor was isolated from a human donor with non-small cell lung cancer. Sequenced sample: uninvolved lung tissue not adjacent to the tumor. V gene TRBV4-3 combines with J gene TRBJ2-1; no clear D gene. The CDR3: CASSQGKGLNEQFF. Written as DNA, the CDR3 is TGCGCCAGCAGCCAAGGAAAGGGTTTGAATGAGCAGTTCTTC.